This T cell receptor beta chain was recorded in a study of blood T cell repertoires in COVID-19. Sequenced by immunoSEQ multiplex PCR; TCRdb stores in-frame clones only, minus some. The data show some 190,000 clones, with roughly 89% seen just once and approximately 2.3% held by the top ten. The clonotype originates from a woman between 35 and 50 years old with acute COVID-19. Sequencing was carried out using PBMCs or T cells enriched from blood (not recorded which).

In nucleotides, the CDR3 is TGTGCCAGCAGCCAAGATGCCCCAGGGGCCTCCTACGAGCAGTACTTC. Protein sequence: CASSQDAPGASYEQYF. V gene TRBV4-2 combines with J gene TRBJ2-7; D may be TRBD1 (6 bases). The germline V gene encodes CDR1 LGHNA and CDR2 YNFKEQ. The CDR3 has 16 amino acids. Trimming took off 0 bases at V and 0 bases at J, with 12 bases between the two ends.